This T cell receptor beta chain was recovered during a study of blood T cell repertoires in COVID-19. Overall study context: The United States, Italy and Spain supplied acute and convalescent COVID-19 samples. T cells, B-cell-depleted T cells, or PBMCs supplied cDNA or gDNA.

Using immunoSEQ multiplex PCR, the repertoire was profiled, and TCRdb retains in-frame clones only, with some absent. The data contain roughly 120,000 clones, roughly 88% of them singletons. Germline V lookup: CDR1 LGHNA, CDR2 YNFKEQ. The CDR3 is 15 amino acids. The ends lost 4 bases at V and 7 bases at J; junction bases unmatched: 2. This clone was seen only a few times. Sequencing was carried out using peripheral blood. The TCR was taken from a woman aged 45-65 years with active or convalescent COVID-19. The chain carries TRBV4-2 and TRBJ2-1; 15 positions match TRBD2. CDR3 residues: CASSPGTSGRNEQFF. CDR3 coding DNA: TGTGCCAGCAGCCCCGGGACTAGCGGGAGGAATGAGCAGTTCTTC.